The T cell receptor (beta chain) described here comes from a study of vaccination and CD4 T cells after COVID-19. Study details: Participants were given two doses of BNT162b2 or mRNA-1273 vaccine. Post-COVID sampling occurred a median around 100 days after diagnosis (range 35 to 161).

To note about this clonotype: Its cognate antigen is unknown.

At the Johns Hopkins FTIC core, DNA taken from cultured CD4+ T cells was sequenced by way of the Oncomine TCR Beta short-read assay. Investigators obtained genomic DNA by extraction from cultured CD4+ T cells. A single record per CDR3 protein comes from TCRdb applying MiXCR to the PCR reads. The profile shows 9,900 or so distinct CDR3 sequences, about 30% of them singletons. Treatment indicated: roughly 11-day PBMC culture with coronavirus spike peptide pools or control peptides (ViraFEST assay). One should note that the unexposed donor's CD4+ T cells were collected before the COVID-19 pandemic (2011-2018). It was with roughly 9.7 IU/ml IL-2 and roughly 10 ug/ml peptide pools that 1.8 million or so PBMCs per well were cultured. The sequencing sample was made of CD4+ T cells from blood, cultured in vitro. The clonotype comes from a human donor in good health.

The CDR3 DNA sequence: TGTGCCAGCAGCCAGGCCCTCTCTCGATTAGCGGGAGGAGGGGAGACCCAGTACTTC. Protein sequence: CASSQALSRLAGGGETQYF. The chain has TRBV4-2 and TRBJ2-5; TRBD2 agrees at 10 bases. Germline lookup yields CDR1 LGHNA and CDR2 YNFKEQ. This CDR3 comprises 19 residues. With 3 bases clipped from V and 5 bases from J, the junction kept 18 bases outside the gene matches.